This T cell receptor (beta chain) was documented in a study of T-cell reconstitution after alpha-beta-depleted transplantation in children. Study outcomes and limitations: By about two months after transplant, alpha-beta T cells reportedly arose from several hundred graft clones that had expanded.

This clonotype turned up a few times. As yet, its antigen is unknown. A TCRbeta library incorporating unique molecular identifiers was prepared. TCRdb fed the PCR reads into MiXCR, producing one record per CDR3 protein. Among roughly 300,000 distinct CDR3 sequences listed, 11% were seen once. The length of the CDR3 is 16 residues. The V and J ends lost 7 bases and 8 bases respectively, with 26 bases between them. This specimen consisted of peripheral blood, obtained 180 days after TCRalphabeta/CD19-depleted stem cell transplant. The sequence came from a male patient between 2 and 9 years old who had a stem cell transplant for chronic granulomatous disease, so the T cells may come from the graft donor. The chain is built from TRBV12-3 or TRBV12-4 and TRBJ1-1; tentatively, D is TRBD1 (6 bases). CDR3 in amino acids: CASTLRGGRNKVEAFF. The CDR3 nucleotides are TGTGCCAGCACCTTAAGGGGGGGGCGGAACAAGGTAGAAGCTTTCTTT.